This entry features one T cell receptor (beta chain) sequence. Its antigen has not been determined. No base-level quality is on record; no much larger clone is a single base apart. These data originate in a study of OX40 agonist ivuxolimab in advanced cancers. Regarding the study in general: Ivuxolimab was an agonistic, fully human IgG2 monoclonal antibody directed against OX40 (CD134), a costimulatory receptor. Intravenous ivuxolimab was administered to patients every 2 weeks at six dose levels: 0.01, 0.1, 0.3, 1.5, 3 and 10 mg/kg. Of the roughly 52 patients in dose escalation, some 20 had hepatocellular carcinoma, some 15 had melanoma, 9 had renal cell carcinoma and 9 had head and neck cancer. The dose-escalation cohort was about 86% male with a mean age of around 62 years, ranging from roughly 20 to 80. Prior anti-PD-1, anti-PD-L1 or anti-CTLA-4 therapy was permitted, and 35% to 40% of dose-escalation patients had received checkpoint inhibitors. Partial responses were achieved by three dose-escalation patients, of whom one had hepatocellular carcinoma and two had cutaneous melanoma. Peripheral TCRbeta sequencing was intended to test whether TCR sequence diversity was altered and clonal T-cell expansion was caused by ivuxolimab. The paper reports the monotherapy dose-escalation portion (N = 52 patients) of the phase I ivuxolimab trial.

For sequencing of the TCRbeta CDR3 region, genomic DNA was extracted from the sorted cells. TCRbeta CDR3 regions were sequenced using the immunoSEQ Assay. Not all clones reach the TCRdb copy of this immuneACCESS table, which keeps in-frame sequences only. Checked studies attribute under half of the gap to unresolved V genes and leave the rest unexplained. This sample has approximately 66,000 clones in its table, and about 86% of those were observed once. More than 0.65% of the sample comes from the top ten. The trial excluded patients who had a history of autoimmune disease or who were on systemic immunosuppression. Peripheral blood for TCR sequencing was collected from all dose cohorts at baseline, on cycle 4 day 1, and on cycle 7 day 1. Samples were obtained from an open-label, multicenter, first-in-human phase I dose-escalation trial of ivuxolimab. Adults with locally advanced or metastatic melanoma, renal cell, hepatocellular, or head and neck squamous cell carcinoma were enrolled in the trial. Before TCR sequencing, CD4+ T cells and CD8+ T cells from peripheral blood were sorted into separate populations.

From its cysteine to its phenylalanine, the CDR3 spans 16 amino acids. Just the 48-base CDR3 DNA is kept, in frame starting at base 1. From a lookup of the germline V gene, CDR1 and CDR2 are SGHRS and YFSETQ. Trimming takes 0 bases from V and 0 bases from J, and the germline ends sit 10 bases apart. What the authors observed across the whole study: After ivuxolimab, CD8+ T cells had more expanded clones than CD4+ T cells on average. Low levels of normalized T-cell clonal expansion were also seen in some patients who did not respond. The antigen specificity of the clonally expanded peripheral T cells was not determined. At doses of 0.1 to 3.0 mg/kg, clonal expansion of both CD4+ and CD8+ T cells in blood was seen between baseline and week 6. In the 0.1-3.0 mg/kg groups, partial responders had among the lowest normalized peripheral clonal expansion, particularly in CD8+ T cells.

The sample was CD4+ or CD8+ T cells sorted from blood, taken in a trial of the OX40 agonist ivuxolimab. This chain joins TRBV5-1 to TRBJ1-3, with the D gene uncertain. The TCR sequence derives from an adult with an advanced solid tumor such as melanoma, head and neck, liver or kidney cancer. CDR3 sequence: CASSLATGISGNTIYF. The DNA sequence follows: TGCGCCAGCAGCTTGGCCACGGGGATCTCTGGAAACACCATATATTTT.